This T cell receptor (beta chain) was profiled in a study of blood T cells in healthy people across ages. Overall study context: Through template switching, about one barcoded beta molecule was captured per two T cells, as measured in model experiments. Study observations and caveats: It was the long-lived donors that had more naive CD4+ cells and higher diversity than aged donors.

A second about 7 to 12 cycle PCR used barcoded and J-beta primers. TCRdb itself ran the 5' RACE reads through MiXCR, one entry per CDR3 protein. The sample yields hundreds of thousands of distinct CDR3 sequences, roughly three fifths seen once. V lost 8 bases, J lost 0 bases, and 20 bases lay in between. Germline V gene data show CDR1 as MGHDK and CDR2 as SYGVNS. The CDR3 consists of 16 residues. On this clonotype: Its cognate antigen is unknown.

Ten milliliters of peripheral blood were drawn from each donor. Per sample, no less than 5 micrograms of total RNA were extracted. The chain joins TRBV25-1 to TRBJ2-7; tentatively, D is TRBD2 (7 bases). Sequenced material: blood. This receptor was taken from a man aged 35-49 years in good health. The CDR3 sequence: CASETPGGQSSYEQYF. CDR3 nucleotides: TGTGCCAGCGAAACTCCCGGGGGGCAAAGCTCCTACGAGCAGTACTTC.